The rows below give T cell receptor beta chains drawn from one sample of a study of T cell responses to AZD1222 COVID-19 vaccine. TCRdb's table, derived via immunoSEQ multiplex PCR, lists solely in-frame clones and lacks some. The data show around 130,000 clones, with 93% seen just once and roughly 0.87% held by the top ten. Material: peripheral blood, obtained on day 0 of AZD1222 vaccination. Every receptor here comes from an adult in good health. The CDR3 runs from the conserved cysteine through the conserved F or W. Fields, in order: CDR3 DNA, CDR3 protein, V gene, clone size, J gene, D gene. D genes are given only for firm matches. A row's size may be missing; if present it is once, few, many or a size class.

TGTGCGACTACGCGAGGGTTAGACTCCCTCTATGGCTACACCTTC CATTRGLDSLYGYTF TRBV30 . TRBJ1-2 .
TGTGCCAGCTCAGACAGGGCTTATAGCAATCAGCCCCAGCATTTT CASSDRAYSNQPQHF TRBV19 . TRBJ1-5 TRBD1
TGTGCCAGCAGCAGACACCAAGGGGTCGGCTACACCTTC CASSRHQGVGYTF TRBV12-3/TRBV12-4 . TRBJ1-2 .
TGTGCCAGCAGTGGGGATAGCGGGGGGGCCGCCAATGAGCAGTTCTTC CASSGDSGGAANEQFF TRBV27 . TRBJ2-1 TRBD2
TGTGCCAGCAGCTTGCAACAGGAAGCTTTCTTT CASSLQQEAFF TRBV5-6 . TRBJ1-1 .
TGTGCCAGCAGCCAAGACGGCTGGGATTTTGGCTACACCTTC CASSQDGWDFGYTF TRBV3-1/TRBV3-2 once TRBJ1-2 .
TGTGCCAGCAGCTTGGCGGGGGCGTCGGATGGCTACACCTTC CASSLAGASDGYTF TRBV7-9 . TRBJ1-2 .
TGTGCCAGCAGTTTAAACAGAGGTACTGAAGCTTTCTTT CASSLNRGTEAFF TRBV27 once TRBJ1-1 .
TGTGCCAGCAGCTTCACAGGGGGCGCCGGCTATGGCTACACCTTC CASSFTGGAGYGYTF TRBV7-9 . TRBJ1-2 TRBD1
TGTGCCAGCAGTTGGGGGGACGGATCCTCTGGAAACACCATATATTTT CASSWGDGSSGNTIYF TRBV6-5 . TRBJ1-3 .
TGCGCCAGCAGCTTAGGAATCAATATGAACACTGAAGCTTTCTTT CASSLGINMNTEAFF TRBV5-1 . TRBJ1-1 .
TGTGCCAGCAGTGAGGGGGAGTCCAATGAGCAGTTCTTC CASSEGESNEQFF TRBV6-4 . TRBJ2-1 .
TGCGCCAGCAGCCCCAGACTAGCGGGGGGGCAAGAGACCCAGTACTTC CASSPRLAGGQETQYF TRBV5-1 . TRBJ2-5 TRBD2